This T cell receptor beta chain comes out of a study of CD4 T cells in relation to SARS-CoV-2 and coronaviruses. In the study overall: PBMCs were cultured with antigen for nine to ten days before TCR beta sequencing. Crossreactive spike epitopes shared across donors were mapped to their HLA restriction.

This clone was seen a single time. Its antigen is not identified. Naive or memory CD4+ cells were cultured 1:1 with T cell-depleted PBMCs plus CEF. Germline V gives CDR1 SNHLY, CDR2 FYNNEI. This CDR3 is 15 amino acids long. The V segment lost 4 bases and the J segment 0 bases; nucleotides outside the gene matches: 3. Survey-level TCR-beta sequencing used DNA from CEF-cultured naive and memory CD4+ T cells. Assay: immunoSEQ multiplex PCR; the TCRdb copy retains only in-frame clones and omits some. The sample gives just over 35,000 clones, approximately 83% of which show up once; 6% to 8.5% is in the top ten.

The gene calls are TRBV2 and TRBJ1-3; TRBD1 agrees at 7 bases. Sequencing was done on a sample of naive CD4+ T cells from PBMCs, cultured in vitro. Subset described: naive CD4+ T cells isolated by negative enrichment. The TCR sequence derives from an adult with COVID-19. CDR3 in DNA: TGTGCCAGCAGTGCGACAGGGAGCTCTGGAAACACCATATATTTT. This translates into CASSATGSSGNTIYF.